The text below deals with one TCR beta chain. Its target is not known. This record comes from a study of T cell responses to AZD1222 COVID-19 vaccine. Here immunoSEQ multiplex PCR was the method, and the copy in TCRdb shows in-frame clones only, minus some. Here the sample spans 120,000 to 150,000 clones, over 75% being singletons. Study results and limitations: Along spike, vaccine-associated CD4 TCRs were found throughout, with dominance at 160-218 and 743-854.

The CDR3 is made up of 12 amino acids. Germline V lookup: CDR1 GTSNPN, CDR2 SVGIG (reference sequence). Trimming cost V 0 bases and J 4 bases, with 4 bases left between them. The rearrangement uses TRBV30 and TRBJ1-3; unclear D gene. The TCR was taken from an adult in good health. Sequencing was performed on peripheral blood, taken on day 0 of AZD1222 vaccination. The chain's CDR3 is CAWSVGGNTIYF. CDR3 in DNA: TGTGCCTGGAGTGTAGGGGGAAACACCATATATTTT.